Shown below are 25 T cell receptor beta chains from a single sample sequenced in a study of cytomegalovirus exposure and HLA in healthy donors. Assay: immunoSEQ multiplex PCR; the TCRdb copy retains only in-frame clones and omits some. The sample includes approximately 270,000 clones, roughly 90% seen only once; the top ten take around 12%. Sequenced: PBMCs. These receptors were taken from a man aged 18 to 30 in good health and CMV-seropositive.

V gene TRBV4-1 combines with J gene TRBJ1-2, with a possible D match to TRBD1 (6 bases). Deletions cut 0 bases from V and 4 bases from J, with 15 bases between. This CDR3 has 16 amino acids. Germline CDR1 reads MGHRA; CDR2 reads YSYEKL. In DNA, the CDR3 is TGCGCCAGCAGCCAAGAGACGAGCCACAGGGCCTATGGCTACACCTTC. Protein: CASSQETSHRAYGYTF.

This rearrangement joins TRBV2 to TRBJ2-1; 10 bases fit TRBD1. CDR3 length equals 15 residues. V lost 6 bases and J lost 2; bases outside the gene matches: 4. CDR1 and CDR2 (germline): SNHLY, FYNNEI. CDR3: CASSRTGGTYNEQFF. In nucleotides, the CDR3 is TGTGCCAGCAGCAGGACAGGGGGGACCTACAATGAGCAGTTCTTC.

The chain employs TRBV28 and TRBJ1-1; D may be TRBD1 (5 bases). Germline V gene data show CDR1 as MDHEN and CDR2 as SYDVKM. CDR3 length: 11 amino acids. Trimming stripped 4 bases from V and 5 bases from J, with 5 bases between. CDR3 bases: TGTGCCAGCAGTTGGGGGACTGAAGCTTTCTTT. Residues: CASSWGTEAFF.

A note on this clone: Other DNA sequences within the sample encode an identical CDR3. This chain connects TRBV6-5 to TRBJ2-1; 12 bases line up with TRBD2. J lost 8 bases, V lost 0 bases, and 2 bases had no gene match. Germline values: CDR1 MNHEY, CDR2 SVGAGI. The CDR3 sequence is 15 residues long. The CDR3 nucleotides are TGTGCCAGCAGTTACTCGACTAGCGGGAGCTATGAGCAGTTCTTC. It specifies CASSYSTSGSYEQFF.

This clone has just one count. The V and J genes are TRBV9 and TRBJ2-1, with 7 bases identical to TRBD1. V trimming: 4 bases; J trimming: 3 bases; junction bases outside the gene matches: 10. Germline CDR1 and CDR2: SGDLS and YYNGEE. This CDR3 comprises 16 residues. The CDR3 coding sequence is TGTGCCAGCAGCACTCGGACAGGCATAGGCTACAATGAGCAGTTCTTC. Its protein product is CASSTRTGIGYNEQFF.

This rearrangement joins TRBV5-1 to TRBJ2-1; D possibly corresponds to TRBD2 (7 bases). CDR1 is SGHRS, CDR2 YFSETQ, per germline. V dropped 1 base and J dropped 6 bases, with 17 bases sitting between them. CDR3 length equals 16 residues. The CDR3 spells CASSLPGGAVANEQFF. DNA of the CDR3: TGCGCCAGCAGCTTGCCGGGGGGCGCGGTTGCCAATGAGCAGTTCTTC.

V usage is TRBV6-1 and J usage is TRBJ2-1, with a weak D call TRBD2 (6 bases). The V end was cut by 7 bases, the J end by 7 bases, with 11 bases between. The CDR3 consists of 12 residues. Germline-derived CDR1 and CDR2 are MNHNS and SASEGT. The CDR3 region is CASTRDENEQFF. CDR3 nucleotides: TGTGCCAGCACGCGGGACGAGAATGAGCAGTTCTTC.

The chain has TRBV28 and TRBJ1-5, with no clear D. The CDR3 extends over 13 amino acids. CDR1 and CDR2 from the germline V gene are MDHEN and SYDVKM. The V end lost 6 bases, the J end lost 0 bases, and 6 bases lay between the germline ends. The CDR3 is CASRAPSNQPQHF. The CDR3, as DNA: TGTGCCAGCAGGGCCCCTAGCAATCAGCCCCAGCATTTT.

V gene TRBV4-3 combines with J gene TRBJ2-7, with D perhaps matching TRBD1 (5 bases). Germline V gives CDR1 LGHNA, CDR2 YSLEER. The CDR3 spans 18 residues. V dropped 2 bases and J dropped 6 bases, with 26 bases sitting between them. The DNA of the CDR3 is TGCGCCAGCAGCCAATATTCACCCTCGACAGCAAGTGTCTCCGAGCAGTACTTC. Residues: CASSQYSPSTASVSEQYF.

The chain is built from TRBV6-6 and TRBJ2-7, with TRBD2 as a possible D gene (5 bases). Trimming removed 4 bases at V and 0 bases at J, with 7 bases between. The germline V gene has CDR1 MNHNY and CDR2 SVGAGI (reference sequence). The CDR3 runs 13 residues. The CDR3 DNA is TGTGCCAGCAGTTCCCGGGACTCCTACGAGCAGTACTTC. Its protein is CASSSRDSYEQYF.

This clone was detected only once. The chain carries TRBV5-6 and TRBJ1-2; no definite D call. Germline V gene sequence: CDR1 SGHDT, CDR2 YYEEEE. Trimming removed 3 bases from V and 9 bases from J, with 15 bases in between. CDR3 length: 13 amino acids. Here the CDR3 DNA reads TGTGCCAGCAGCTGGACGGATACCGGTAGCTACACCTTC. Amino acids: CASSWTDTGSYTF.

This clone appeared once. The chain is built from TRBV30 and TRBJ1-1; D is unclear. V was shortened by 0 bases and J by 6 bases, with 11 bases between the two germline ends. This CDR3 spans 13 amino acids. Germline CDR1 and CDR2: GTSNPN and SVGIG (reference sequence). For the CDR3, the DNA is TGTGCCTGGAGTGTTCGGGGTCTGCCTGAAGCTTTCTTT. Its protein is CAWSVRGLPEAFF.

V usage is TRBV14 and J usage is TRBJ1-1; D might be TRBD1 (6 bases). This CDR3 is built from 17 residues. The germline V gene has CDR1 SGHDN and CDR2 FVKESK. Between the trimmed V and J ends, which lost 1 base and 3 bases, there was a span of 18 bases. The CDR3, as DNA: TGTGCCAGCAGCCAAGTACAGGGCCTTAGGACGGACACTGAAGCTTTCTTT. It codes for CASSQVQGLRTDTEAFF. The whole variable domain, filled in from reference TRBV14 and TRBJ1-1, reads EAGVTQFPSHSVIEKGQTVTLRCDPISGHDNLYWYRRVMGKEIKFLLHFVKESKQDESGMPNNRFLAERTGGTYSTLKVQPAELEDSGVYFCASSQVQGLRTDTEAFFGQGTRLTVV.

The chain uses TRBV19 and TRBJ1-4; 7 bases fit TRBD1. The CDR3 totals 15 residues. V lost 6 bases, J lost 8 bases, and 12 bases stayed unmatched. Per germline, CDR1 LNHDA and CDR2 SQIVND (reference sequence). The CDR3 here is CASRGTAGREEKLFF. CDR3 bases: TGTGCCAGTAGGGGGACAGCCGGCCGTGAGGAAAAACTGTTTTTT.

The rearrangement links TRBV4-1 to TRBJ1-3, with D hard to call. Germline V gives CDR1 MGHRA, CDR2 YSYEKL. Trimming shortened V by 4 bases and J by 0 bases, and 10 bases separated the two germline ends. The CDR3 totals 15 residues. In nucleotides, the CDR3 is TGCGCCAGCAGCCGTACCATAGTCTCTGGAAACACCATATATTTT. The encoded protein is CASSRTIVSGNTIYF.

This chain's CDR3 is CASSSRTGLDYGYTF. CDR3 DNA sequence: TGCGCCAGCAGCTCACGGACAGGGCTTGACTATGGCTACACCTTC. The rearrangement uses TRBV5-1 and TRBJ1-2; 8 bases fit TRBD1. Germline loops: CDR1 SGHRS, CDR2 YFSETQ. The CDR3 length is 15 residues. The J segment lost 3 bases and the V segment lost 3 bases, leaving 7 bases of the junction unmatched.

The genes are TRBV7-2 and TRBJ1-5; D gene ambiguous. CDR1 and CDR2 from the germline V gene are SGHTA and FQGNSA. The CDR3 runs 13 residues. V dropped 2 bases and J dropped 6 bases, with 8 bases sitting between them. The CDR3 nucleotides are TGTGCCAGCAGCTTATATGAGAGTCAGCCCCAGCATTTT. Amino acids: CASSLYESQPQHF.

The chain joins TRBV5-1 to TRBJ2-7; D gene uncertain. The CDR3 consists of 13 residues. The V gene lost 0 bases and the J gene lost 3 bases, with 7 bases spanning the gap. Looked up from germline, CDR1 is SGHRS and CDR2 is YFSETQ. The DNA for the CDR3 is TGCGCCAGCAGCTTGGCGGCTAGCTACGAGCAGTACTTC. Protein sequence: CASSLAASYEQYF.

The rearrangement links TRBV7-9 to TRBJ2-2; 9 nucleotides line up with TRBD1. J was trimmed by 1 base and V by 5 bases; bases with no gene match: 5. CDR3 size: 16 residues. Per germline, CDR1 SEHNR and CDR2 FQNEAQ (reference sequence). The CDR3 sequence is CASSPRGQGNTGELFF. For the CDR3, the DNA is TGTGCCAGCAGCCCCAGGGGACAGGGGAACACCGGGGAGCTGTTTTTT. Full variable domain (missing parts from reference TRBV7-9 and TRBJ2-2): DTGVSQNPRHKITKRGQNVTFRCDPISEHNRLYWYRQTLGQGPEFLTYFQNEAQLEKSRLLSDRFSAERPKGSFSTLEIQRTEQGDSAMYLCASSPRGQGNTGELFFGEGSRLTVL.

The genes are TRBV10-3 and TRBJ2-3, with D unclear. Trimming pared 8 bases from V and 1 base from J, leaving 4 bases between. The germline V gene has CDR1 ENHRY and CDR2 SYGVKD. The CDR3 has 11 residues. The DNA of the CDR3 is TGTGCCATCTCCGGCACAGATACGCAGTATTTT. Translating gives CAISGTDTQYF.

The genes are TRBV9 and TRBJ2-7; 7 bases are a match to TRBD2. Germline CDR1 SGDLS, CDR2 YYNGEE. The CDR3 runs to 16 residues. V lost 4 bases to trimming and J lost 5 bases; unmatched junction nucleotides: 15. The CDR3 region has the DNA TGTGCCAGCAGCCCCAGCCCCCAGCGGGATAGCGACGAGCAGTACTTC. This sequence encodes CASSPSPQRDSDEQYF.

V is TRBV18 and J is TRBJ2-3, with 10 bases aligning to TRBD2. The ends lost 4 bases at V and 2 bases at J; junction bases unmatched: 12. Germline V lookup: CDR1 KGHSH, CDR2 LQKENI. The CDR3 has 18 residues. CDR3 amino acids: CASSRSLAGAGNTDTQYF. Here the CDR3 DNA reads TGTGCCAGCTCACGGTCGCTAGCGGGAGCTGGGAACACAGATACGCAGTATTTT.

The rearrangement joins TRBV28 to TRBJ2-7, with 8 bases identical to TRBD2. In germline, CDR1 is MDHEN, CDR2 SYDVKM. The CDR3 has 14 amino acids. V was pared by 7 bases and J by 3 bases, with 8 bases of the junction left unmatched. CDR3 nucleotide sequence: TGTGCCAGCAAAACAACTAGCGGAAACTACGAGCAGTACTTC. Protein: CASKTTSGNYEQYF.

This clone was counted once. The CDR3 DNA reads TGTGCCAGCTCACCCCCCGGGACAGGCAATCAGCCCCAGCATTTT. Translating it yields CASSPPGTGNQPQHF. This chain links TRBV18 with TRBJ1-5; 7 bases line up with TRBD1. Germline CDR1 reads KGHSH; CDR2 reads LQKENI. Trimming cost V 3 bases and J 2 bases; bases outside gene matches: 4. The CDR3 totals 15 residues.

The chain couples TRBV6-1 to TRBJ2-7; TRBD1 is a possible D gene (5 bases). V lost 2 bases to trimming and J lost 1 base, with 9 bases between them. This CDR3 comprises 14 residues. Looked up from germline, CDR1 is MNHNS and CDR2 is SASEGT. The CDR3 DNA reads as TGTGCCAGCAGTGAACAGGGTGGGTCCTACGAGCAGTACTTC. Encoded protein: CASSEQGGSYEQYF.